Listed here are 4 T cell receptor beta chains from one sample, sequenced in a study of blood T cell repertoires in COVID-19. Produced via immunoSEQ multiplex PCR; TCRdb's table is partial and in-frame only. The sample contains tens of thousands of clones, more than 70% of which appear only once. The specimen sequenced was peripheral blood. The origin of the receptors is a woman aged 70-85 years with acute or convalescent COVID-19.

The V call is TRBV6-1, the J call TRBJ1-5; maybe TRBD1 (6 bases). This CDR3 comprises 15 residues. Looked up from germline, CDR1 is MNHNS and CDR2 is SASEGT. V lost 2 bases, J lost 5 bases, and 13 bases lay in between. CDR3 protein: CASSEIIGGDQPQHF. Here the CDR3 DNA reads TGTGCCAGCAGTGAAATCATAGGGGGAGATCAGCCCCAGCATTTT.

This clone was recorded a few times. J is TRBJ2-1 and V is TRBV5-1; tentatively, D is TRBD2 (6 bases). The V gene's germline CDR1 is SGHRS and CDR2 YFSETQ. The CDR3 sequence is 12 residues long. V lost 4 bases to trimming and J lost 9 bases, with 11 bases between them. The CDR3 loop is CASSGDSGEQFF. The CDR3 DNA sequence: TGCGCCAGCAGCGGGGATAGCGGTGAGCAGTTCTTC.

The rearrangement links TRBV28 to TRBJ1-2; maybe TRBD1 (6 bases). This CDR3 has 13 amino acids. Germline V gene data show CDR1 as MDHEN and CDR2 as SYDVKM. The V and J ends lost 3 bases and 8 bases respectively, with 13 bases between them. CDR3 in DNA: TGTGCCAGCAGTTTCACCGTGGGGGCCGGCTACACCTTC. Protein product: CASSFTVGAGYTF.

This sequence joins TRBV11-2 and TRBJ2-5; 8 bases fit TRBD1. Germline V gene sequence: CDR1 SGHAT, CDR2 FQNNGV. CDR3 length equals 15 residues. V shed 3 bases and J 7 bases; nucleotides not matched to a gene: 10. The CDR3 DNA is TGTGCCAGCAGCTTGATTACAGGGGGTTCGGGGACCCAGTACTTC. Translation: CASSLITGGSGTQYF.